One and the same sample provided the 15 T cell receptor beta chains below, sequenced in a study of immune cell composition in non-small cell lung cancer. Produced via immunoSEQ multiplex PCR; TCRdb's table is partial and in-frame only. The sample yields about 4,500 clones, over 60% seen once. The normal lung sample lay at least 3 cm, and maximally far, from the tumour. Sequencing input: non-adjacent lung tissue. These receptors were obtained from a human donor with non-small cell lung cancer.

V usage is TRBV28 and J usage is TRBJ1-2; D not resolved. The CDR3 runs 16 residues. Germline values: CDR1 MDHEN, CDR2 SYDVKM. Trimming removed 2 bases from V and 4 bases from J, with 17 bases in between. CDR3 region: CASSLGGSESSYGYTF. For the CDR3, the DNA is TGTGCCAGCAGTTTAGGAGGGTCCGAAAGCTCCTATGGCTACACCTTC.

The J gene is TRBJ1-3, the V gene TRBV2; a possible D gene is TRBD1 (6 bases). There are 13 residues in the CDR3. V lost 4 bases to trimming and J lost 3 bases, with 7 bases between them. CDR1 is SNHLY, CDR2 FYNNEI, per germline. The CDR3 sequence: CASSAGDGNTIYF. CDR3 coding DNA: TGTGCCAGCAGTGCAGGGGATGGAAACACCATATATTTT.

The chain links TRBV19 to TRBJ2-2; D is perhaps TRBD1 (6 bases). V was pared by 6 bases and J by 4 bases, with 15 bases between. CDR1 and CDR2 from the germline V gene are LNHDA and SQIVND (reference sequence). The CDR3 runs to 15 residues. CDR3 sequence reads: CASSPADRLTGELFF. The CDR3 nucleotides read TGTGCCAGTAGCCCCGCGGACAGACTCACCGGGGAGCTGTTTTTT.

This rearrangement joins TRBV5-5 to TRBJ2-7, with D perhaps given as TRBD1 or TRBD2 (5 bases each). Germline V gene data show CDR1 as SGHKS and CDR2 as YYEKEE (reference sequence). V lost 2 bases and J lost 0, with 18 bases in between. The CDR3 has 17 amino acids. The CDR3 DNA is TGTGCCAGCAGCTTAGGCCCACTCGGGGCGGTCTCCTACGAGCAGTACTTC. Its protein product is CASSLGPLGAVSYEQYF.

The chain couples TRBV9 to TRBJ2-3; D is unresolved. Trimming left V 2 bases short and J 2 bases short, with 12 bases between. The V gene's germline CDR1 is SGDLS and CDR2 YYNGEE. The CDR3 has 15 amino acids. CDR3 in DNA: TGTGCCAGCAGCGTCGGCGCGACCTTCACAGATACGCAGTATTTT. This codes for CASSVGATFTDTQYF.

This clone was detected a few times. The chain has TRBV5-4 and TRBJ1-2, with D possibly matching TRBD1 (5 bases). CDR3 length: 16 residues. Germline CDR1 and CDR2: SGHNT and YYREEE (reference sequence). V lost 0 bases and J lost 5, with 17 bases in between. The CDR3 DNA is TGTGCCAGCAGCTTGGGTATGGGACGAGGCGGTTATGGCTACACCTTC. Protein product: CASSLGMGRGGYGYTF.

The CDR3 spells CASSLVAGALLEFF. CDR3 nucleotide sequence: TGTGCCAGCAGCTTAGTTGCAGGGGCGTTACTTGAGTTCTTC. The gene calls are TRBV11-3 and TRBJ2-1, with a weak D call TRBD1 (6 bases). The CDR3 spans 14 residues. The ends were cut back, 1 base at V and 14 bases at J, with 18 bases in the middle. Germline V gene lookup returns CDR1 SGHNT and CDR2 YENEEA.

J is TRBJ2-2 and V is TRBV5-1; 8 bases are shared with TRBD2. The CDR3 spans 16 residues. V was clipped by 3 bases and J by 0 bases; unmatched bases: 4. CDR1 is SGHRS, CDR2 YFSETQ, per germline. This CDR3 is CASSSGGVANTGELFF. DNA of the CDR3: TGCGCCAGCAGCTCGGGGGGGGTAGCGAACACCGGGGAGCTGTTTTTT.

The count of this clone is one. The V gene is TRBV6-1, the J gene TRBJ1-5, with D possibly TRBD1 on 5 matching bases. Trimming removed 2 bases from V and 5 bases from J, with 13 bases in between. CDR3 length: 15 residues. Germline V gene lookup returns CDR1 MNHNS and CDR2 SASEGT. CDR3 protein: CASSESRQGDQPQHF. The DNA of the CDR3 is TGTGCCAGCAGTGAATCTCGGCAGGGAGATCAGCCCCAGCATTTT.

The chain uses TRBV21-1 and TRBJ2-7. TRBV21-1 is classified as a pseudogene. The CDR3 spans 17 residues. Here the CDR3 reads CASRRLGPLEHSYEQYF. The DNA of the CDR3 is TGTGCCAGCAGACGCCTGGGACCACTAGAGCACTCCTACGAGCAGTACTTC.

The J gene is TRBJ1-2, the V gene TRBV6-6; D is perhaps TRBD1 (6 bases). The germline gives CDR1 MNHNY, CDR2 SVGAGI (reference sequence). CDR3 size: 14 residues. V shed 6 bases and J shed 6 bases, with 17 bases lying between them. The CDR3: CASSSPGAFDGYTF. CDR3 nucleotides: TGTGCCAGCAGCTCTCCGGGGGCCTTTGATGGCTACACCTTC.

The J gene is TRBJ2-4, the V gene TRBV6-5; 10 bases are shared with TRBD1. CDR3 length: 15 residues. The germline gives CDR1 MNHEY, CDR2 SVGAGI. V dropped 6 bases and J dropped 3; count of bases not matched to a gene: 5. As DNA, the CDR3 is TGTGCCAGCAGAACGACAGGGGGCGGCAAAAACATTCAGTACTTC. This gives the protein CASRTTGGGKNIQYF.

This clone has only one observation. V gene TRBV4-1 combines with J gene TRBJ2-7; 9 nucleotides align to TRBD2. V dropped 1 base and J dropped 3; count of bases not matched to a gene: 4. CDR1 and CDR2 (germline): MGHRA, YSYEKL. There are 15 residues in the CDR3. CDR3 bases: TGCGCCAGCAGCCAAGGGCTAGCGGGGATCTACGAGCAGTACTTC. Protein sequence: CASSQGLAGIYEQYF.

The genes are TRBV5-1 and TRBJ1-6, with unresolved D. Trimming stripped 4 bases from V and 5 bases from J, with 19 bases between. CDR3 size: 17 residues. Germline V gene data show CDR1 as SGHRS and CDR2 as YFSETQ. Here the CDR3 reads CASSHLPGSNNNSPLHF. DNA for the CDR3: TGCGCCAGCAGCCACCTGCCGGGAAGTAACAATAATTCACCCCTCCACTTT.

The chain links TRBV28 to TRBJ1-5; 8 bases fit TRBD1. The CDR3 extends over 14 amino acids. Germline lookup yields CDR1 MDHEN and CDR2 SYDVKM. The junction had 7 bases not matched to a gene; V was cut back by 6 bases and J by 6 bases. CDR3 in amino acids: CASRWTGFRQPQHF. CDR3 bases: TGTGCCAGCAGATGGACAGGGTTTCGTCAGCCCCAGCATTTT.